This is a list of T cell receptor beta chains from one sample in a study of monozygotic twins with inflammatory bowel disease. TCRdb reprocessed the 5' RACE reads; each CDR3 protein has one entry and no DNA is given. The sample has 400,000 to 500,000 distinct CDR3 sequences. Sequences were obtained from blood. These TCRs come from a human donor with ulcerative colitis or Crohn's disease, or a healthy co-twin of an affected twin (not recorded which). The CDR3 runs from the conserved cysteine through the conserved F or W.

V,J,CDR3
TRBV3-1,TRBJ2-7,CASSQVFGSEQYF
TRBV4-2,TRBJ1-2,CASSQVGQGYGYTF
TRBV3-1,TRBJ2-7,CASSYSGLYEQYF
TRBV5-1,TRBJ1-2,CASTSPGQGTYGYTF
TRBV7-9,TRBJ2-7,CASSWVVYEQYF
TRBV30,TRBJ2-1,CAWSVVKSSYNEQFF
TRBV4-1,TRBJ1-2,CASSQVADSNYGYTF
TRBV9,TRBJ2-2,CASSVDWPSGRGELFF
TRBV20-1,TRBJ2-5,CSAYGTNQETQYF
TRBV20-1,TRBJ1-2,CSARLRGILYGYTF
TRBV29-1,TRBJ1-1,CSALSRNRGGMNTEAFF
TRBV7-8,TRBJ2-1,CASSLHLAGARNEQFF
TRBV5-1,TRBJ2-2,CASSLGSRTGELFF
TRBV27,TRBJ2-3,CASSPTWPSGSVTDTQYF
TRBV29-1,TRBJ2-5,CSVARQGRETQYF
TRBV5-1,TRBJ2-3,CASTVAGADTDTQYF
TRBV7-3,TRBJ2-5,CASSFGGATGETQYF
TRBV5-1,TRBJ2-5,CASSLGRRETQYF
TRBV5-1,TRBJ2-7,CASRDPGLDEQYF
TRBV7-9,TRBJ2-2,CASSLEVRELFF
TRBV4-3,TRBJ1-1,CASSQEAGGRNTEAFF
TRBV11-2,TRBJ2-7,CASTPSRKGEQYF